A selection of T cell receptor beta chains follows, all from one sample in a study of T cells in tuberculosis. The table came from immunoSEQ multiplex PCR; TCRdb's copy has only in-frame clones and leaves some out. The repertoire holds about 38,000 clones, with approximately 94% as singletons. Sequencing was performed on PBMCs, taken at tuberculosis diagnosis. Source of these receptors: an adult with tuberculosis. Both conserved end residues are part of each CDR3. Each record gives: clone size, J gene, V gene, CDR3 protein. Clone size is shown for a subset of rows, as once, few, many or a class of expanded clone.

- TRBJ2-7 TRBV7-2 CASSFPTVRQGRTYEQYF
- TRBJ1-1 TRBV12-5 CASGERPDTEAFF
once TRBJ2-6 TRBV5-8 CASSLVSGPSGANVLTF
- TRBJ2-2 TRBV19 CASSPRDRGITGELFF
- TRBJ1-2 TRBV7-3 CASSLTKDVTGHGYTF
- TRBJ2-1 TRBV11-2 CASSHLASSGEQFF
- TRBJ1-3 TRBV10-3 CAINGNGNTIYF
- TRBJ2-7 TRBV6-1 CASSPSGYEQYF
- TRBJ2-7 TRBV7-2 CASSLGTGDRLEQYF
once TRBJ1-5 TRBV5-4 CASSLGGEEDQPQHF
- TRBJ1-1 TRBV28 CASSLQVGVTEAFF
- TRBJ1-2 TRBV14 CASSRTYRGAPDGYTF
- TRBJ2-5 TRBV5-1 CASSPPLGGGQETQYF
- TRBJ2-3 TRBV12-5 CASGSGLAGADTQYF
- TRBJ2-7 TRBV5-1 CASSWTGTYEQYF
once TRBJ1-1 TRBV19 CASRLTGKTEAFF
once TRBJ1-2 TRBV10-2 CASSGGTGGYGYTF
- TRBJ1-2 TRBV27 CASSQGQAALYGYTF
- TRBJ1-5 TRBV27 CASSLSNRPNQPQHF
- TRBJ1-4 TRBV19 CASRNVATNEKLFF
- TRBJ1-5 TRBV27 CASSLIQGVNQPQHF
- TRBJ1-5 TRBV7-2 CASSSTGTGVNQPQHF
- TRBJ1-6 TRBV5-6 CASSSFGTAKNSPLHF
- TRBJ2-5 TRBV7-7 CASSLNSQGSLETQYF
- TRBJ2-5 TRBV5-4 CASSLEPTDPGGETQYF
- TRBJ1-1 TRBV27 CASSLNRFTEAFF
- TRBJ1-2 TRBV6-5 CASSYWGSGDWGYTF
- TRBJ1-2 TRBV5-6 CASSADRDSYGYTF
- TRBJ2-3 TRBV9 CASTLTSGRMGDTQYF
- TRBJ2-2 TRBV13 CASSLEGGTGGTGELFF
- TRBJ2-7 TRBV23-1 CASPACGTGDYEQYF
- TRBJ2-1 TRBV29-1 CSVGTGAWEQFF
- TRBJ1-5 TRBV4-1 CASSQIGTGTANQPQHF
- TRBJ2-7 TRBV21-1 CASSENVEGISYEQYF
- TRBJ2-3 TRBV9 CASSAGTSGGGVHTQYF
once TRBJ2-3 TRBV5-1 CASSLGPTGQGLFVTDTQYF
- TRBJ1-6 TRBV6-5 CASSYSLGVDNSPLHF